The next 3 T cell receptor beta chains were all read from a single sample in a study of T cells expressing NK-cell markers. TCRdb reanalyzed the 5' RACE reads and collapses them to one entry per CDR3 protein, without DNA. The table counts under 600,000 distinct CDR3 sequences; about 1.5% lies in the top ten. Material for sequencing was blood T cells: a sorted CD56 or NKG2C T cell subset, CD4+ or CD8+ T cells, or bulk PBMC T cells (not recorded which). Every receptor here comes from a woman aged 50 to 60 in good health.

V usage is TRBV7-3 and J usage is TRBJ2-1; TCRdb selects TRBD1, and the lack of DNA leaves this call unchecked. The CDR3 runs 17 residues. Germline lookup yields CDR1 SGHTA and CDR2 FQGTGA. The CDR3 is CASSSPLTADYYNEQFF.

The chain combines TRBV4-1 with TRBJ1-3; lacking DNA, the TRBD1 call made by TCRdb goes unchecked. Germline V gene lookup returns CDR1 MGHRA and CDR2 YSYEKL. The CDR3 has 17 amino acids. The chain's CDR3 is CASSPTGDRHSGNTIYF.

The chain joins TRBV11-2 to TRBJ2-1; TCRdb reports TRBD2, a call that lacks DNA to check it against. The CDR3 sequence is 20 residues long. Germline lookup yields CDR1 SGHAT and CDR2 FQNNGV. The CDR3 loop is CASSGPTQVGTSDSYNEQFF.